This T cell receptor beta chain was recorded in a study of CD8 T cells in ankylosing spondylitis. Study-level points and caveats: Seemingly distinctive of ankylosing spondylitis blood was a TCR beta motif formed by eight highly homologous variants.

V was pared by 1 base and J by 5 bases, with 11 bases between. Germline V gene data show CDR1 as SGHTA and CDR2 as FQGTGA. This CDR3 has 14 amino acids. TCRdb independently ran MiXCR on the 5' RACE reads; one entry per CDR3 protein. The table lists more than 25,000 distinct CDR3 sequences, approximately 15% of them singletons, with 35% to 45% in the top ten. This clonotype was seen a handful of times. Its specificity is unknown. Sequencing input: blood. The chain combines TRBV7-3 with TRBJ2-5; D possibly corresponds to TRBD1 (6 bases). This TCR came from a male donor with ankylosing spondylitis or in good health (not recorded which). The CDR3 here is CASSLRGRWETQYF. The DNA for the CDR3 is TGTGCCAGCAGCTTAAGGGGGCGATGGGAGACCCAGTACTTC. Filled out from reference TRBV7-3 and TRBJ2-5, the complete variable domain reads GAGVSQTPSNKVTEKGKYVELRCDPISGHTALYWYRQSLGQGPEFLIYFQGTGAADDSGLPNDRFFAVRPEGSVSTLKIQRTERGDSAVYLCASSLRGRWETQYFGPGTRLLVL.